Following are 29 T cell receptor beta chains from one sample sequenced in a study of T cells in Graves' hyperthyroidism and ophthalmopathy. Using RNA transcripts as the source, TCR beta CDR3 regions were amplified. When the TCR CDR3 underwent first-round RT-PCR, the HTBI primer set was used. TCRdb re-called the multiplex PCR reads through MiXCR, storing one row per CDR3 protein. The sample has around 350,000 distinct CDR3 sequences; 19% are singletons. The material sequenced was blood. The receptors stem from a woman aged 18-35 years with Graves' hyperthyroidism.

V and J are TRBV6-2 or TRBV6-3 and TRBJ2-7, with 7 positions matching TRBD1. The ends lost 9 bases at V and 1 base at J; junction bases unmatched: 9. Looked up from germline, CDR1 is MNHEY and CDR2 is SVGEGT. CDR3 length: 14 residues. The CDR3 nucleotides read TGTGCCAGTATACCGGGACAGCGATCCTACGAGCAGTACTTC. It specifies CASIPGQRSYEQYF.

This clonotype was recorded at least ten times. J is TRBJ2-7 and V is TRBV11-2, with D perhaps assigned TRBD1 or TRBD2 (5 bases each). The CDR3 has 15 residues. The ends were cut back, 4 bases at V and 4 bases at J, with 17 bases in the middle. CDR1 SGHAT and CDR2 FQNNGV come from the germline V gene. CDR3 amino acids: CASSYRTTGPYEQYF. In nucleotides, the CDR3 is TGTGCCAGCAGCTATCGGACAACGGGGCCTTACGAGCAGTACTTC.

This clonotype was observed at least ten times. J is TRBJ2-7 and V is TRBV7-2; D uncertain. Per germline, CDR1 SGHTA and CDR2 FQGNSA. Deletions cut 5 bases from V and 0 bases from J, with 14 bases between. The CDR3 length is 15 residues. CDR3 bases: TGTGCCAGCAGCCCCCGCTCCGGCAACTCCTACGAGCAGTACTTC. It translates to CASSPRSGNSYEQYF.

This clonotype was counted at least ten times. The J gene is TRBJ2-5, the V gene TRBV24-1, with a weak D call TRBD1 (5 bases). CDR3 length equals 14 residues. Trimming pared 3 bases from V and 5 bases from J, leaving 12 bases between. Germline assignment: CDR1 KGHDR and CDR2 SFDVKD. For the CDR3, the DNA is TGTGCCACCAGTGATACGGACACGCGCGAGACCCAGTACTTC. Protein product: CATSDTDTRETQYF.

This clonotype was found many times. The chain is built from TRBV20-1 and TRBJ1-1, with D maybe TRBD1 (5 bases). This CDR3 comprises 12 residues. The germline CDR1 and CDR2 sequences are DFQATT and SNEGSKA (reference sequence). V was cut by 5 bases and J by 6 bases, with 13 bases left in between. The CDR3 spells CSAPSGGSEAFF. DNA of the CDR3: TGCAGTGCTCCCTCGGGGGGATCTGAAGCTTTCTTT.

The chain carries TRBV30 and TRBJ2-2; TRBD2 aligns across 8 bases. J gave up 7 bases and V 2 bases, and 9 bases lay outside the gene matches. The CDR3 contains 15 residues. In germline, CDR1 is GTSNPN, CDR2 SVGIG (reference sequence). CDR3 protein: CAWSHSLAGGGELFF. CDR3 DNA: TGTGCCTGGAGTCACAGCCTAGCGGGTGGCGGGGAGCTGTTTTTT.

The sample holds a few counts of this clonotype. DNA of the CDR3: TGTGCCAGCAGTTTGGTGTCTAAATCCGGAAACACCATATATTTT. The encoded protein is CASSLVSKSGNTIYF. This sequence joins TRBV12-3 or TRBV12-4 and TRBJ1-3, with D uncertain. This CDR3 spans 15 amino acids. Trimming pared 3 bases from V and 4 bases from J, leaving 13 bases between.

This clonotype has just one count. J is TRBJ2-7 and V is TRBV7-2; D not certain. The CDR3 extends over 14 amino acids. Germline values: CDR1 SGHTA, CDR2 FQGNSA. Trimming cost V 1 base and J 1 base, with 8 bases left between them. CDR3: CASSLGSRSYEQYF. The CDR3 region has the DNA TGTGCCAGCAGCTTAGGTAGTCGGTCCTACGAGCAGTACTTC.

This clonotype was recorded at least ten times. The rearrangement links TRBV11-2 to TRBJ1-1; D is uncertain. Trimming removed 3 bases from V and 7 bases from J, with 6 bases in between. The CDR3 length is 11 residues. Germline assignment: CDR1 SGHAT and CDR2 FQNNGV. CDR3 nucleotides: TGTGCCAGCAGCTTTACGGGTGAAGCTTTCTTT. Amino acid sequence: CASSFTGEAFF.

The table lists this clonotype with a few counts. The chain carries TRBV27 and TRBJ2-5; possible D gene TRBD1, 6 bases. Trimming removed 6 bases from V and 7 bases from J, with 21 bases in between. The CDR3 length is 15 residues. Germline V CDR1 and CDR2: MNHEY, SMNVEV (reference sequence). CDR3 loop: CASSQGCSSAGTQYF. DNA for the CDR3: TGTGCCAGCAGCCAGGGGTGCAGTTCTGCGGGGACCCAGTACTTC.

Many counts were recorded for this clonotype. J is TRBJ1-6 and V is TRBV6-1; D not certain. Trimming removed 6 bases from V and 7 bases from J, with 13 bases in between. CDR1 and CDR2 from the germline V gene are MNHNS and SASEGT. The CDR3 extends over 14 amino acids. CDR3 sequence (DNA): TGTGCCAGCAGGACGGACGGGGTAAATTCACCCCTCCACTTT. It translates to CASRTDGVNSPLHF.

This clonotype was picked up many times. The chain links TRBV28 to TRBJ2-7, with 14 bases identical to TRBD2. In germline, CDR1 is MDHEN, CDR2 SYDVKM. V lost 5 bases and J lost 4; bases outside the gene matches: 22. The CDR3 covers 21 residues. This CDR3 reads CASSRQGSFRLAGGRRYEQYF. As DNA, the CDR3 is TGTGCCAGCAGTCGACAGGGTTCCTTCCGACTAGCGGGGGGGCGAAGGTACGAGCAGTACTTC.

This clonotype was picked up many times. The V call is TRBV30, the J call TRBJ1-1; 7 bases are shared with TRBD1. The CDR3 consists of 13 residues. The germline CDR1 and CDR2 sequences are GTSNPN and SVGIG (reference sequence). The V segment lost 8 bases and the J segment 7 bases; nucleotides outside the gene matches: 13. The CDR3 region has the DNA TGTGCCCGGCGGACAGGCCCACCATATGAAGCTTTCTTT. Encoded protein: CARRTGPPYEAFF.

In this sample, this clonotype turned up many times. The chain couples TRBV27 to TRBJ2-5, with D possibly being TRBD2 (5 bases). The germline V gene has CDR1 MNHEY and CDR2 SMNVEV (reference sequence). CDR3 length: 14 residues. The V end was cut by 7 bases, the J end by 1 base, with 13 bases between. The CDR3 spells CASTRVGGQETQYF. CDR3 DNA: TGTGCCAGCACCCGGGTAGGAGGCCAAGAGACCCAGTACTTC.

A remark on this clonotype: The CDR3 carries no conserved terminal phenylalanine or tryptophan, so it likely arises from a read error. The chain combines TRBV20-1 with TRBJ1-5; D gene ambiguous. The CDR3 is 13 residues long. Germline-derived CDR1 and CDR2 are DFQATT and SNEGSKA (reference sequence). Trimming removed 3 bases from V and 0 bases from J, with 6 bases in between. The CDR3 DNA reads TGCAGTGCTAGGGCGGATAGCAATCAGCCCCAGCATTTG. This sequence encodes CSARADSNQPQHL.

This clonotype was seen repeatedly, ten times or more. The rearrangement joins TRBV7-8 to TRBJ1-1; 8 positions agree with TRBD1. The germline CDR1 and CDR2 sequences are SGHVS and FQNEAQ. Trimming took 1 base from V and 6 from J; bases not matched to a gene: 7. This CDR3 comprises 15 residues. For the CDR3, the DNA is TGTGCCAGCAGCTTAGGGACAGGGAGGGGCCCTGAAGCTTTCTTT. Encoded protein: CASSLGTGRGPEAFF.

J is TRBJ1-5 and V is TRBV28; 10 nucleotides agree with TRBD1. Germline V lookup: CDR1 MDHEN, CDR2 SYDVKM. The CDR3 totals 14 residues. J gave up 13 bases and V 6 bases, and 12 bases lay outside the gene matches. The CDR3: CASSTGTGVPPQHF. The CDR3 DNA sequence: TGTGCCAGCAGCACCGGGACAGGGGTTCCCCCTCAGCATTTT.

This clonotype has ten or more counts. The chain joins TRBV6-1 to TRBJ1-6, with D possibly matching TRBD1 (5 bases). Looked up from germline, CDR1 is MNHNS and CDR2 is SASEGT. Trimming took 2 bases from V and 7 from J, leaving 24 bases between them. The CDR3 consists of 19 residues. The DNA of the CDR3 is TGTGCCAGCAGTGAATTTCCGGTTCGGGGGGGTGCCAAGAATTCACCCCTCCACTTT. Its translation is CASSEFPVRGGAKNSPLHF.

This clonotype was detected many times. The chain recombines TRBV6-1 with TRBJ2-3; tentatively, D is TRBD1 or TRBD2 (5 bases each). Germline values: CDR1 MNHNS, CDR2 SASEGT. The CDR3 covers 13 residues. Deletions cut 5 bases from V and 2 bases from J, with 8 bases between. The chain's CDR3 is CASSMGVTDTQYF. In nucleotides, the CDR3 is TGTGCCAGCAGTATGGGGGTCACAGATACGCAGTATTTT.

The V gene is TRBV5-1, the J gene TRBJ2-2; D may be TRBD2 (5 bases). V was shortened by 0 bases and J by 0 bases, with 6 bases between the two germline ends. This CDR3 contains 15 residues. Germline V CDR1 and CDR2: SGHRS, YFSETQ. The CDR3 DNA is TGCGCCAGCAGCTTGGTAGCGCCGAACACCGGGGAGCTGTTTTTT. It codes for CASSLVAPNTGELFF.

The table lists this clonotype with many counts. The chain recombines TRBV24-1 with TRBJ1-5; the D is unclear. The germline CDR1 and CDR2 sequences are KGHDR and SFDVKD. This CDR3 region has 13 residues. Trimming removed 2 bases at V and 11 bases at J, with 12 bases between. CDR3 protein: CATSDSLGEAQHF. For the CDR3, the DNA is TGTGCCACCAGTGATTCCCTCGGGGAAGCCCAGCATTTT.

This clonotype has ten or more counts. The chain has TRBV28 and TRBJ2-5, with 7 bases lining up with TRBD2. Germline lookup yields CDR1 MDHEN and CDR2 SYDVKM. This CDR3 spans 17 amino acids. V trimming: 3 bases; J trimming: 7 bases; junction bases outside the gene matches: 17. The CDR3 region is CASSFAWRGNLIRTQYF. The DNA of the CDR3 is TGTGCCAGCAGTTTTGCTTGGCGGGGGAACCTTATAAGGACCCAGTACTTC.

This clonotype has at least ten counts. The J gene is TRBJ2-7, the V gene TRBV11-3, with D possibly being TRBD1 (5 bases). Germline V gene lookup returns CDR1 SGHNT and CDR2 YENEEA. V was clipped by 5 bases and J by 3 bases, with 14 bases between them. The CDR3 runs to 14 residues. The CDR3 sequence: CASSPPGRVYEQYF. In DNA form, the CDR3 reads TGTGCCAGCAGCCCACCGGGCAGGGTCTACGAGCAGTACTTC.

This clonotype has a handful of counts. J is TRBJ2-7 and V is TRBV7-2, with D perhaps matching TRBD2 (5 bases). V dropped 7 bases and J dropped 2 bases, with 15 bases sitting between them. The CDR3 has 14 residues. In germline, CDR1 is SGHTA, CDR2 FQGNSA. CDR3 loop: CASTDPTRTYEQYF. DNA of the CDR3: TGTGCCAGCACCGACCCCACTAGAACCTACGAGCAGTACTTC.

This clonotype has a count of ten or more. The chain couples TRBV20-1 to TRBJ2-5; 10 bases align to TRBD2. V trimming: 6 bases; J trimming: 1 base; junction bases outside the gene matches: 11. CDR1 and CDR2 from the germline V gene are DFQATT and SNEGSKA (reference sequence). The CDR3 sequence is 16 residues long. The CDR3 DNA follows: TGCAGTGCCCCCGTTACTAGCGGGGCCCCCCAAGAGACCCAGTACTTC. Translation: CSAPVTSGAPQETQYF.

This clonotype showed up many times. V and J are TRBV3-1 and TRBJ1-2; 9 positions agree with TRBD1. Germline V lookup: CDR1 LGHDT, CDR2 YNNKEL (reference sequence). The ends lost 2 bases at V and 3 bases at J; junction bases unmatched: 4. The CDR3 has 15 amino acids. CDR3 protein: CASSQLGQGHYGYTF. CDR3 bases: TGTGCCAGCAGCCAATTGGGACAGGGTCACTATGGCTACACCTTC.

The chain combines TRBV6-1 with TRBJ2-2; no firm D call. Germline CDR1 is MNHNS and CDR2 is SASEGT. V was shortened by 6 bases and J by 3 bases, with 11 bases between the two germline ends. CDR3 length: 14 residues. CDR3: CASRVLGDTGELFF. The CDR3 coding sequence is TGTGCCAGCAGAGTATTAGGTGACACCGGGGAGCTGTTTTTT.

The genes are TRBV12-3 or TRBV12-4 and TRBJ1-2, with a weak D call TRBD1 (5 bases). CDR3 length: 14 amino acids. Deletions cut 4 bases from V and 5 bases from J, with 14 bases between. The CDR3 loop is CASSSDKGNYGYTF. In nucleotides, the CDR3 is TGTGCCAGCAGTTCCGACAAGGGGAATTATGGCTACACCTTC.

At least ten counts were recorded for this clonotype. Written as DNA, the CDR3 is TGTGCCAGCAGTTCCGCCGGGGCTCAGGATTCACCCCTCCACTTT. This codes for CASSSAGAQDSPLHF. The gene calls are TRBV6-5 and TRBJ1-6; perhaps TRBD1 as D (5 bases). The germline V and J ends were trimmed by 4 bases and 8 bases, with 15 bases remaining between them. Germline V CDR1 and CDR2: MNHEY, SVGAGI. This CDR3 has 15 amino acids.